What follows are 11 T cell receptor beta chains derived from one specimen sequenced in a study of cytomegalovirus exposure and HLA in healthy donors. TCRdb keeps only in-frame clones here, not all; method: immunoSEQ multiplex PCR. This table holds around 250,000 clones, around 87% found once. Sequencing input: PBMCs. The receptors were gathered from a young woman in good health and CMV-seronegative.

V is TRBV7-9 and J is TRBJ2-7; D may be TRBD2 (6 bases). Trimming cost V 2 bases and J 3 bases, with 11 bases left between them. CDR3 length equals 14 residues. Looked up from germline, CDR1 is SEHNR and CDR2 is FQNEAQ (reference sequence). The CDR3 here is CASSLRGANYEQYF. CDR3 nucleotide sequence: TGTGCCAGCAGCTTACGCGGGGCCAACTACGAGCAGTACTTC. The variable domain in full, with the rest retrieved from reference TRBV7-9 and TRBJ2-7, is DTGVSQNPRHKITKRGQNVTFRCDPISEHNRLYWYRQTLGQGPEFLTYFQNEAQLEKSRLLSDRFSAERPKGSFSTLEIQRTEQGDSAMYLCASSLRGANYEQYFGPGTRLTVT.

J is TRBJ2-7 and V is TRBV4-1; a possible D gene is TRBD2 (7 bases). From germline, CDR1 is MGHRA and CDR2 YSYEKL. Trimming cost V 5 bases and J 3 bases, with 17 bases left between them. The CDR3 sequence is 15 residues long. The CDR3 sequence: CASSIGEGGLYEQYF. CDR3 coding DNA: TGCGCCAGCAGCATCGGGGAGGGGGGACTCTACGAGCAGTACTTC.

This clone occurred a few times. CDR3 sequence: CASSREYRGEQYF. The CDR3 nucleotides read TGTGCCAGCAGCCGAGAATATAGGGGCGAGCAGTACTTC. The chain employs TRBV7-2 and TRBJ2-7; possibly TRBD1 for D (5 bases). The CDR3 sequence is 13 residues long. Germline V gene sequence: CDR1 SGHTA, CDR2 FQGNSA. With 5 bases removed from V and 6 bases from J, the gap between germline ends came to 14 bases. The full variable domain, completed using reference TRBV7-2 and TRBJ2-7, is GAGVSQSPSNKVTEKGKDVELRCDPISGHTALYWYRQSLGQGLEFLIYFQGNSAPDKSGLPSDRFSAERTGGSVSTLTIQRTQQEDSAVYLCASSREYRGEQYFGPGTRLTVT.

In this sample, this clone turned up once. CDR3 bases: TGTGCCAGCACCTCCGGGGGGGGTCAGCCCCAGCATTTT. Its protein is CASTSGGGQPQHF. This chain connects TRBV6-5 to TRBJ1-5; the D gene is possibly TRBD1 (5 bases). Trimming took 7 bases from V and 6 from J, leaving 13 bases between them. The CDR3 runs to 13 residues. Germline-derived CDR1 and CDR2 are MNHEY and SVGAGI.

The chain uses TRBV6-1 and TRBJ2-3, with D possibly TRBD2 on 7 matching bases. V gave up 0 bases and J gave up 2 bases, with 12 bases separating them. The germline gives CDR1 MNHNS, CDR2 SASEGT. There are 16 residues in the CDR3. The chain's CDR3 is CASSEALGGATDTQYF. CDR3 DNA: TGTGCCAGCAGTGAAGCGCTTGGGGGGGCCACAGATACGCAGTATTTT.

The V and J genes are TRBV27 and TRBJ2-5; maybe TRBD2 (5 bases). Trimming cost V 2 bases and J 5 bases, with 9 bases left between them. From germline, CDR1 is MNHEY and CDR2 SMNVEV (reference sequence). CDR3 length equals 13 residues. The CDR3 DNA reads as TGTGCCAGCAGTTTAGTAGCGTTTGAGACCCAGTACTTC. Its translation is CASSLVAFETQYF.

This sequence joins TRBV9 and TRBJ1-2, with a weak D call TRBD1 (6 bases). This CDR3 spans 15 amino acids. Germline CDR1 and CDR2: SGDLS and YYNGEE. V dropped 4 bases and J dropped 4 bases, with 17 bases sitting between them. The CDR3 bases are TGTGCCAGCAGCCCCTCCACAGGGATCGGCTATGGCTACACCTTC. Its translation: CASSPSTGIGYGYTF.

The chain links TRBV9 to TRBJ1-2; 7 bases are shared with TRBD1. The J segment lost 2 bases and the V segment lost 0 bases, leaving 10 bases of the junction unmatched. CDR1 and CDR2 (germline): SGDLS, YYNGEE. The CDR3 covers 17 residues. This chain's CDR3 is CASSVGTGRWANYGYTF. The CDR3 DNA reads TGTGCCAGCAGCGTAGGGACAGGACGGTGGGCAAACTATGGCTACACCTTC.

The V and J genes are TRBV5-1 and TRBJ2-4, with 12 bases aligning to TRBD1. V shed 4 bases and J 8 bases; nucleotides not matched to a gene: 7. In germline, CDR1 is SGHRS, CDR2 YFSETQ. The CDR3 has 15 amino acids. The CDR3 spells CASSASGTGGDIQYF. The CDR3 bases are TGCGCCAGCAGCGCTTCCGGGACAGGGGGCGACATTCAGTACTTC.

The CDR3 coding sequence is TGCAGCGTTGTCGGGGGTGCCACAGATACGCAGTATTTT. This gives the protein CSVVGGATDTQYF. This chain links TRBV29-1 with TRBJ2-3, with D perhaps matching TRBD2 (6 bases). The CDR3 totals 13 residues. Trimming took off 4 bases at V and 2 bases at J, with 10 bases between the two ends. CDR1 is SQVTM, CDR2 ANQGSEA, per germline.

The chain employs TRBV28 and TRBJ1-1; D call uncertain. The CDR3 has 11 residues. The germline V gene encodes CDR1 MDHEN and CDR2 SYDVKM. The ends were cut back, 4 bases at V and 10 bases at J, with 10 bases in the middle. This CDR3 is CASSSSLRAFF. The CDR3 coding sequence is TGTGCCAGCAGTTCAAGCTTGAGAGCTTTCTTT.